This T cell receptor beta chain was identified in a study of blood T cell repertoires in COVID-19. At the level of the study: Samples of COVID-19 (acute and convalescent) were obtained from the United States, Italy and Spain.

V lost 0 bases and J 0 bases, leaving 15 bases between the germline ends. Germline V gene sequence: CDR1 SGDLS, CDR2 YYNGEE. This CDR3 has 17 residues. Methods used by the authors: Amplification with reference gene primers provided the estimates of nucleated cell counts. Repertoires were generated with immunoSEQ multiplex PCR, while TCRdb's copy carries only in-frame clones and drops some. V and J calls plus clone size are reproduced from that table; the DNA served to infer D and trimming. The table has tens of thousands of clones, 82% seen once; the top ten hold 22%. The sequencing sample was made of peripheral blood. This TCR was sampled from an older woman with acute or convalescent COVID-19. The J gene is TRBJ1-2, the V gene TRBV9; D may be TRBD1 (6 bases). The CDR3 region is CASSVEVKTGANYGYTF. CDR3 nucleotides: TGTGCCAGCAGCGTAGAAGTCAAGACAGGAGCTAACTATGGCTACACCTTC.